Below, 31 T cell receptor beta chains from the same sample are listed, as sequenced in a study of cytomegalovirus exposure and HLA in healthy donors. Repertoires were generated with immunoSEQ multiplex PCR, while TCRdb's copy carries only in-frame clones and drops some. The data hold over 200,000 clones, with 90% observed a single time. Sequenced sample: PBMCs. These receptor sequences come from a woman aged 30 to 39 in good health and CMV-seronegative.

This clone was seen just once. The chain links TRBV6-5 to TRBJ2-2; TRBD2 aligns across 10 bases. The CDR3 is made up of 13 amino acids. The germline V gene encodes CDR1 MNHEY and CDR2 SVGAGI. With V trimmed by 5 bases and J by 7 bases, 1 base remained unmatched. The CDR3 sequence: CASSRTSGGELFF. DNA for the CDR3: TGTGCCAGCAGTCGGACTAGCGGCGGGGAGCTGTTTTTT.

The rearrangement links TRBV12-5 to TRBJ2-1; the match to TRBD2 covers 14 bases. V gave up 1 base and J gave up 7 bases; unmatched junction bases: 6. Per germline, CDR1 LGHNT and CDR2 FRNRAP. The CDR3 length is 17 residues. This CDR3 is CASGLAGLAGVWNEQFF. The CDR3 nucleotides are TGTGCTAGTGGTTTGGCGGGACTAGCGGGAGTTTGGAATGAGCAGTTCTTC.

This clone appeared a single time. The chain has TRBV7-6 and TRBJ2-7; D is perhaps TRBD1 or TRBD2 (5 bases each). The CDR3 covers 16 residues. From germline, CDR1 is SGHVS and CDR2 FNYEAQ. Trimming pared 0 bases from V and 3 bases from J, leaving 15 bases between. The CDR3 DNA sequence: TGTGCCAGCAGCTTAGCGGGTTCGGGGCCCAACTACGAGCAGTACTTC. This codes for CASSLAGSGPNYEQYF. Supplemented by reference TRBV7-6 and TRBJ2-7, the full variable domain reads GAGVSQSPRYKVTKRGQDVALRCDPISGHVSLYWYRQALGQGPEFLTYFNYEAQQDKSGLPNDRFSAERPEGSISTLTIQRTEQRDSAMYRCASSLAGSGPNYEQYFGPGTRLTVT.

The chain couples TRBV6-5 to TRBJ2-3, with D possibly TRBD2 on 6 matching bases. Per germline, CDR1 MNHEY and CDR2 SVGAGI. The CDR3 spans 15 residues. V lost 6 bases and J 2 bases, leaving 15 bases between the germline ends. Here the CDR3 reads CASRSRRDFTDTQYF. The CDR3, as DNA: TGTGCCAGCAGGTCGCGCCGGGACTTCACAGATACGCAGTATTTT.

CDR3 DNA sequence: TGTGCCTTGCGGCGCGACGTGGGGCAGTACTTC. As protein: CALRRDVGQYF. This chain connects TRBV2 to TRBJ2-7; no reliable D call. This CDR3 spans 11 amino acids. V was shortened by 11 bases and J by 9 bases, with 17 bases between the two germline ends. Germline V CDR1 and CDR2: SNHLY, FYNNEI.

The chain has TRBV18 and TRBJ2-1, with TRBD2 matching over 12 bases. In germline, CDR1 is KGHSH, CDR2 LQKENI. The trim removed 6 bases at V and 7 bases at J, leaving 4 bases unmatched. This CDR3 has 14 residues. CDR3 region: CASSSSGRGNEQFF. CDR3 sequence (DNA): TGTGCCAGCTCGTCTAGCGGGAGGGGGAATGAGCAGTTCTTC.

The chain combines TRBV5-6 with TRBJ2-1; D gene uncertain. The CDR3 sequence is 12 residues long. Trimming pared 1 base from V and 5 bases from J, leaving 4 bases between. Germline values: CDR1 SGHDT, CDR2 YYEEEE. CDR3 region: CASSLTHNEQFF. The CDR3 DNA is TGTGCCAGCAGCTTGACTCACAATGAGCAGTTCTTC.

V usage is TRBV5-1 and J usage is TRBJ2-1; 9 nucleotides align to TRBD2. Germline CDR1 SGHRS, CDR2 YFSETQ. The CDR3 contains 16 residues. V shed 0 bases, J shed 5 bases, and the junction held 6 bases outside the gene matches. The CDR3 loop is CASSLGSLAGNNEQFF. CDR3 nucleotides: TGCGCCAGCAGCTTGGGGTCCCTAGCGGGGAACAATGAGCAGTTCTTC.

This chain links TRBV25-1 with TRBJ2-2, with no clear D. Germline V gene lookup returns CDR1 MGHDK and CDR2 SYGVNS. Trimming cost V 6 bases and J 5 bases, with 7 bases left between them. The CDR3 extends over 12 amino acids. The CDR3 DNA sequence: TGTGCCAGCAGGATGGGAACCGGGGAGCTGTTTTTT. Amino acids: CASRMGTGELFF.

The gene calls are TRBV27 and TRBJ2-7, with 14 bases lining up with TRBD2. The germline CDR1 and CDR2 sequences are MNHEY and SMNVEV (reference sequence). Trimming at V came to 0 bases and at J to 4 bases, leaving 5 bases not matched to a gene. The CDR3 spans 17 residues. As DNA, the CDR3 is TGTGCCAGCAGTTTATCGGGGGGACTAGCGGGGGATTACGAGCAGTACTTC. Translation: CASSLSGGLAGDYEQYF.

The chain has TRBV5-1 and TRBJ1-3; D ambiguous. Trimming stripped 0 bases from V and 0 bases from J, with 7 bases between. CDR3 length equals 15 residues. In germline, CDR1 is SGHRS, CDR2 YFSETQ. The CDR3 DNA reads as TGCGCCAGCAGCTTGGACCCAATCTCTGGAAACACCATATATTTT. It yields the protein CASSLDPISGNTIYF.

This sequence joins TRBV28 and TRBJ2-7; 8 bases are shared with TRBD2. The CDR3 extends over 14 amino acids. Germline V gene sequence: CDR1 MDHEN, CDR2 SYDVKM. V lost 3 bases, J lost 2 bases, and 3 bases stayed unmatched. The CDR3 is CASSLNGRAYEQYF. Here the CDR3 DNA reads TGTGCCAGCAGTTTGAACGGGAGGGCCTACGAGCAGTACTTC.

The CDR3 nucleotides read TGTGCCAGCAGTGATGCCTGGGGCTCCTACGAGCAGTACTTC. As protein: CASSDAWGSYEQYF. The rearrangement joins TRBV2 to TRBJ2-7; D remains ambiguous. CDR3 size: 14 residues. The V gene's germline CDR1 is SNHLY and CDR2 FYNNEI. Trimming left V 3 bases short and J 0 bases short, with 9 bases between.

This chain joins TRBV29-1 and TRBJ1-1; D unresolved. CDR1 SQVTM and CDR2 ANQGSEA come from the germline V gene. V shed 7 bases and J shed 5 bases, with 8 bases lying between them. CDR3 size: 10 residues. CDR3 in amino acids: CSAVGTEAFF. The DNA of the CDR3 is TGCAGCGCCGTGGGGACTGAAGCTTTCTTT.

The chain combines TRBV29-1 with TRBJ1-2; 9 bases match TRBD1. The CDR3 is 12 amino acids. V dropped 6 bases and J dropped 8; count of bases not matched to a gene: 7. The germline V gene encodes CDR1 SQVTM and CDR2 ANQGSEA. The DNA for the CDR3 is TGCAGCGTCCTACAGGGGGCAGGCGGCTACACCTTC. Translating it yields CSVLQGAGGYTF.

This chain links TRBV5-8 with TRBJ2-7; TRBD2 agrees at 9 bases. There are 14 residues in the CDR3. Germline V gene lookup returns CDR1 SGHTS and CDR2 YDEGEE. The V gene end was trimmed by 1 base and the J gene end by 6 bases; junction bases not matched to a gene: 5. Written as DNA, the CDR3 is TGTGCCAGCAGCTTGATGGGACTAGCCAGCGAGCAGTACTTC. Translating gives CASSLMGLASEQYF.

This chain links TRBV15 with TRBJ1-1; 10 nucleotides agree with TRBD1. The CDR3 runs 15 residues. Germline CDR1 is LNHNV and CDR2 is YYDKDF (reference sequence). Trimming cost V 4 bases and J 4 bases; bases outside gene matches: 6. The CDR3 reads CATSTGQGVITEAFF. DNA for the CDR3: TGTGCCACCAGCACTGGACAGGGGGTAATCACTGAAGCTTTCTTT.

The chain carries TRBV4-2 and TRBJ1-1; the match to TRBD1 covers 7 bases. J lost 0 bases, V lost 7 bases, and 23 bases had no gene match. In germline, CDR1 is LGHNA, CDR2 YNFKEQ. The CDR3 is made up of 20 amino acids. CDR3 nucleotide sequence: TGTGCCAGCACCCCCTCCCCACAGAGGGGGCAATTTTGGATGAACACTGAAGCTTTCTTT. This translates into CASTPSPQRGQFWMNTEAFF.

CDR3 in DNA: TGTGCCAGCAGCTTAGCGGCGGGAGGGGCGACAGATACGCAGTATTTT. Its protein is CASSLAAGGATDTQYF. V gene TRBV7-9 combines with J gene TRBJ2-3; TRBD2 aligns across 9 bases. The CDR3 contains 16 residues. V shed 0 bases, J shed 3 bases, and the junction held 4 bases outside the gene matches. Germline assignment: CDR1 SEHNR and CDR2 FQNEAQ (reference sequence).

The DNA of the CDR3 is TGCGCCAGCAGCGGATCAGGGGGGAACACTGAAGCTTTCTTT. Its protein is CASSGSGGNTEAFF. V gene TRBV5-1 combines with J gene TRBJ1-1; 7 nucleotides agree with TRBD1. This CDR3 has 14 amino acids. Germline trimming cut 4 bases from V and 1 base from J; bases unmatched to any gene: 4. CDR1 is SGHRS, CDR2 YFSETQ, per germline.

The rearrangement links TRBV4-3 to TRBJ2-7; D uncertain. Germline CDR1 is LGHNA and CDR2 is YSLEER. The CDR3 length is 16 residues. Between the trimmed V and J ends, which lost 0 bases and 0 bases, there was a span of 12 bases. CDR3: CASSQDLATNSYEQYF. The CDR3 region has the DNA TGCGCCAGCAGCCAAGATCTGGCAACAAACTCCTACGAGCAGTACTTC.

J is TRBJ2-3 and V is TRBV4-3; unclear D gene. The CDR3 sequence is 16 residues long. Trimming cost V 0 bases and J 4 bases, with 14 bases left between them. CDR1 LGHNA and CDR2 YSLEER come from the germline V gene. The CDR3 here is CASSQEAPLRADTQYF. Here the CDR3 DNA reads TGCGCCAGCAGCCAAGAAGCCCCCCTTCGCGCAGATACGCAGTATTTT.

The genes are TRBV6-5 and TRBJ2-3; D unclear. The CDR3 loop spans 15 amino acids. The germline V gene encodes CDR1 MNHEY and CDR2 SVGAGI. Trimming removed 2 bases at V and 4 bases at J, with 13 bases between. The CDR3 is CASSYDGRSSDTQYF. The CDR3 DNA sequence: TGTGCCAGCAGTTACGACGGTAGGAGTTCAGATACGCAGTATTTT.

This clone was detected once. CDR3 nucleotide sequence: TGTGCCAGTAGGGGACAGGGGGACGAGCAGTACTTC. This translates into CASRGQGDEQYF. The chain links TRBV19 to TRBJ2-7; 11 nucleotides align to TRBD1. CDR1 is LNHDA and CDR2 is SQIVND in the germline V gene (reference sequence). The CDR3 totals 12 residues. Germline trimming cut 6 bases from V and 5 bases from J; bases unmatched to any gene: 0.

The chain has TRBV11-2 and TRBJ2-2; unclear D gene. Trimming stripped 1 base from V and 1 base from J, with 7 bases between. CDR3 size: 15 residues. Per germline, CDR1 SGHAT and CDR2 FQNNGV. CDR3 residues: CASSLATLNTGELFF. The CDR3 coding sequence is TGTGCCAGCAGCTTAGCCACGCTGAACACCGGGGAGCTGTTTTTT.

The chain recombines TRBV9 with TRBJ2-1, with D possibly TRBD2 on 6 matching bases. This CDR3 region has 13 residues. Per the germline V gene, CDR1 is SGDLS and CDR2 is YYNGEE. Trimming removed 2 bases at V and 3 bases at J, with 6 bases between. CDR3 bases: TGTGCCAGCAGCGTTAGCGGCTACAATGAGCAGTTCTTC. It is translated as CASSVSGYNEQFF.

This chain links TRBV19 with TRBJ2-7; D not resolved. There are 12 residues in the CDR3. V dropped 4 bases and J dropped 6 bases, with 10 bases sitting between them. The germline CDR1 and CDR2 sequences are LNHDA and SQIVND (reference sequence). CDR3: CASSTPPGEQYF. In DNA form, the CDR3 reads TGTGCCAGTAGTACCCCTCCCGGCGAGCAGTACTTC.

This sequence joins TRBV6-5 and TRBJ2-1, with D possibly called TRBD1 or TRBD2 (5 bases each). From germline, CDR1 is MNHEY and CDR2 SVGAGI. The CDR3 covers 12 residues. V lost 2 bases, J lost 10 bases, and 9 bases lay in between. The CDR3 loop is CASSYLGTEQFF. The CDR3 DNA is TGTGCCAGCAGTTACCTCGGGACCGAGCAGTTCTTC.

This chain uses TRBV2 with TRBJ1-4, with a weak D call TRBD1 (5 bases). Trimming shortened V by 7 bases and J by 10 bases, and 22 bases separated the two germline ends. Germline V gives CDR1 SNHLY, CDR2 FYNNEI. CDR3 size: 15 residues. DNA of the CDR3: TGTGCCAGCATAAAAACAGAAATCAAAAGGGGAAAACTGTTTTTT. Translated: CASIKTEIKRGKLFF.

This chain links TRBV27 with TRBJ2-3; the match to TRBD1 covers 8 bases. The CDR3 is 15 residues long. Trimming took 7 bases from V and 0 from J; bases not matched to a gene: 6. Germline V gene sequence: CDR1 MNHEY, CDR2 SMNVEV (reference sequence). The CDR3 spells CASTQGVPSTDTQYF. DNA for the CDR3: TGTGCCAGCACACAGGGGGTACCTAGCACAGATACGCAGTATTTT.

A single count supports this clone. The genes are TRBV7-7 and TRBJ2-5, with TRBD2 matching 8 bases. V lost 4 bases and J lost 1; bases outside the gene matches: 11. The CDR3 runs to 17 residues. Per germline, CDR1 SSHAT and CDR2 FNYEAQ (reference sequence). The CDR3, as DNA: TGTGCCAGCAGCTCCGCCCAAGCGGGAGACTTCCAAGAGACCCAGTACTTC. Amino acid sequence: CASSSAQAGDFQETQYF.